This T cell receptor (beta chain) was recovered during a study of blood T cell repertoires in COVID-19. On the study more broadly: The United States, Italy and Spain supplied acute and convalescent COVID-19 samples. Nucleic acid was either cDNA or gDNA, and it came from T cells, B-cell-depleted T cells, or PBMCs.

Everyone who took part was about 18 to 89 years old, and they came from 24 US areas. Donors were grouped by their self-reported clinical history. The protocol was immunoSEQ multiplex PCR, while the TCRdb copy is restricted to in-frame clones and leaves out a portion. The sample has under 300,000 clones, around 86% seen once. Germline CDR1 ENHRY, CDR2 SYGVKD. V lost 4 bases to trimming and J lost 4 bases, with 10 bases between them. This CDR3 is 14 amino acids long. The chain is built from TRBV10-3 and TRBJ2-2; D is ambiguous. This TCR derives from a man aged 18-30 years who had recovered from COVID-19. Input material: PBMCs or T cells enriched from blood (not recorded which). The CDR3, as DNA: TGTGCCATCAGTGGACACACATCCACCGGGGAGCTGTTTTTT. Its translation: CAISGHTSTGELFF.